This T cell receptor (beta chain) was identified in a study of blood T cell repertoires in COVID-19. Profiling relied on immunoSEQ multiplex PCR, and the TCRdb table lists in-frame clones only, not all of them. The table includes a few hundred thousand clones, about 80% detected once. J lost 3 bases, V lost 3 bases, and 7 bases had no gene match. The CDR3 totals 15 residues. Germline V lookup: CDR1 SGHRS, CDR2 YFSETQ. Participants were aged roughly 18 to 90 years, lived in some 23 US areas, and enrolled virtually. Allocation to cohorts depended on clinical history reported by the participants. Sequenced material: PBMCs or T cells enriched from blood (not recorded which). The chain joins TRBV5-1 to TRBJ2-7, with 9 nucleotides matching TRBD1. The origin of this receptor is a woman aged 40 to 55 with acute COVID-19. The CDR3 DNA reads TGCGCCAGCAGCTCGCGACAGGGGGTAAGCTACGAGCAGTACTTC. Its translation: CASSSRQGVSYEQYF.